One sample yielded the 8 T cell receptor beta chains listed below, sequenced in a study of blood T cell repertoires in COVID-19. Data came from immunoSEQ multiplex PCR; TCRdb stores just in-frame clones and leaves some out. The table has under 200,000 clones, 88% seen once. The specimen was peripheral blood. Receptors were obtained from a man in his 60s with acute or convalescent COVID-19.

This chain joins TRBV5-6 and TRBJ2-3, with 9 bases fitting TRBD1. The CDR3 spans 16 residues. V gave up 3 bases and J gave up 3 bases; unmatched junction bases: 8. Germline CDR1 and CDR2: SGHDT and YYEEEE. The CDR3 loop reads CASSSIGDRETDTQYF. CDR3 DNA: TGTGCCAGCAGCTCAATAGGGGACAGGGAGACAGATACGCAGTATTTT.

This clone is a singleton in its sample. V is TRBV5-6 and J is TRBJ1-6; 8 positions agree with TRBD1. The CDR3 runs to 14 residues. Germline V CDR1 and CDR2: SGHDT, YYEEEE. Trimming cost V 4 bases and J 7 bases; bases outside gene matches: 4. The CDR3 sequence is CASSRTGTNSPLHF. The CDR3 region has the DNA TGTGCCAGCAGCCGGACAGGGACCAATTCACCCCTCCACTTT.

The chain is built from TRBV4-3 and TRBJ2-7; 10 bases are shared with TRBD2. V shed 4 bases, J shed 4 bases, and the junction held 4 bases outside the gene matches. Germline CDR1 LGHNA, CDR2 YSLEER. The CDR3 runs 14 residues. CDR3 loop: CASSPAGGSYEQYF. The CDR3 DNA is TGCGCCAGCAGCCCAGCGGGAGGGTCGTACGAGCAGTACTTC.

The genes are TRBV19 and TRBJ1-6; no clear D gene. V was cut by 7 bases and J by 0 bases, with 16 bases left in between. The CDR3 has 17 amino acids. Germline V gives CDR1 LNHDA, CDR2 SQIVND (reference sequence). The chain's CDR3 is CASTSSGVPSYNSPLHF. As DNA, the CDR3 is TGTGCCAGTACCTCGTCGGGAGTCCCCTCCTATAATTCACCCCTCCACTTT.

This clone was seen only a few times. This rearrangement joins TRBV6-2 or TRBV6-3 to TRBJ2-7, with D tentatively TRBD2 (6 bases). The CDR3 sequence is 15 residues long. The germline V and J ends were trimmed by 6 bases and 0 bases, with 15 bases remaining between them. Germline CDR1 reads MNHEY; CDR2 reads SVGEGT. This CDR3 is CASSSFLASSYEQYF. CDR3 nucleotides: TGTGCCAGCAGCTCCTTCCTAGCGAGCTCCTACGAGCAGTACTTC.

The chain is built from TRBV6-5 and TRBJ1-3; D is perhaps TRBD1 (5 bases). V lost 6 bases, J lost 0 bases, and 12 bases lay in between. This CDR3 is 15 amino acids long. Looked up from germline, CDR1 is MNHEY and CDR2 is SVGAGI. The CDR3 DNA reads as TGTGCCAGCAGCCGCGGGACGGACTCTGGAAACACCATATATTTT. Residues: CASSRGTDSGNTIYF.

In DNA form, the CDR3 reads TGTGCCACCAGTGATTGGACAGGGGGCAAAGATGGCTACACCTTC. It translates to CATSDWTGGKDGYTF. The chain couples TRBV24-1 to TRBJ1-2; TRBD1 aligns across 11 bases. Trimming removed 2 bases from V and 6 bases from J; junction bases left unmatched: 4. Germline CDR1 is KGHDR and CDR2 is SFDVKD. The CDR3 totals 15 residues.

The chain couples TRBV30 to TRBJ2-7; D might be TRBD2 (5 bases). The CDR3 loop spans 13 amino acids. V dropped 4 bases and J dropped 9 bases, with 19 bases sitting between them. Per germline, CDR1 GTSNPN and CDR2 SVGIG (reference sequence). The CDR3 coding sequence is TGTGCCTGGACGCAGGTCTCCTTACGGGGGCAGTACTTC. Its protein is CAWTQVSLRGQYF.